This T cell receptor (beta chain) was identified during a study of T-cell reconstitution after alpha-beta-depleted transplantation in children (TCRdb year 2016). The study in broad terms: The study quantitatively tracked T-cell immune reconstitution after TCRalphabeta/CD19-depleted allogeneic hematopoietic cell transplantation in children using TCR repertoire profiling.

Library preparation used PCR. These reads were obtained on an Illumina HiSeq 2500. TCR library preparation used molecular barcoding, with unique molecular identifiers applied to normalize quantification of the TCRbeta repertoire. TCRdb trimmed public reads at Q25 via fastp, called clones via MiXCR and kept in-frame beta chains. Each entry is one CDR3 protein sequence, shown with its most common DNA and genes. The sample yields around 300,000 distinct CDR3 sequences; around 10% were counted once. The ten largest make up approximately 7% of the sample. The CDR3 sequence holds 16 residues, the cysteine and phenylalanine included. Only the CDR3 portion is preserved as DNA: 48 bases, with reading frame beginning at the first base. Germline trimming: 1 base from V, 0 bases from J; junction bases outside gene matches: 4. This clonotype has a count of ten or more. Its specific antigen is unknown. Per-base qualities were not stored, and no clone one base away is much larger.

The sample's treatment or condition label, decoded: allogeneic hematopoietic cell transplantation with graft depleted of TCRalphabeta T cells and CD19 B cells. Transplant recipients were children who received TCRalphabeta/CD19-depleted allogeneic hematopoietic cell grafts. What the study reported, not specific to this receptor: In some patients, the high TCRbeta diversity seen at day 60 was put down to recipient T cells and intrathymic progenitors that had survived conditioning. Hyperexpanded clone frequencies declined over subsequent months; after one year, T-cell counts and TCRbeta diversity were mostly attributed to newly produced T cells. The apparently early recovery of alphabetaT-cell counts about two months after transplant reportedly depended on only several hundred rapidly expanded clones that came from non-depleted graft cells.

This receptor was obtained from a boy under two years old with acute myeloid leukemia, due to receive a stem cell transplant. Specimen: PBMCs, collected before TCRalphabeta/CD19-depleted stem cell transplant. The rearranged chain carries TRBV12-3 or TRBV12-4 and TRBJ2-7; TRBD1 aligns with 9 central bases. The CDR3 region has the sequence CASSLVGQGSSYEQYF. The bases are TGTGCCAGCAGTTTAGTTGGACAGGGGAGCTCCTACGAGCAGTACTTC.